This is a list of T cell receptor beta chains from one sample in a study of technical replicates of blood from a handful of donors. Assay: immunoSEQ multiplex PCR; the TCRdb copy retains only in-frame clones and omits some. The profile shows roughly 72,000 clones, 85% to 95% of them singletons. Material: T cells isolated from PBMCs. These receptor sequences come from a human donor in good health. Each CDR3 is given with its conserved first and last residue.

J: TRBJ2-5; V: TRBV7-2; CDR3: CASSSRGTGYQETQYF
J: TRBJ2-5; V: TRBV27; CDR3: CASSYTSGTQETQYF
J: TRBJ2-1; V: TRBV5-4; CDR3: CASSWDRGSYNEQFF
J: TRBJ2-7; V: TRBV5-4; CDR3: CASSLAGLADEQYF
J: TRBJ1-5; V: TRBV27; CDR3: CASSSTGVLNQPQHF
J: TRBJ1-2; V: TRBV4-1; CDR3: CASSHPLPGTHGYTF
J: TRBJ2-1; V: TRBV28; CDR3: CASSLPRGEQFF
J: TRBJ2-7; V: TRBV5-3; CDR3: CARSDSSGIPQGEQYF
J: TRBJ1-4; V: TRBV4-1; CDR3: CASSLSETTNEKLFF
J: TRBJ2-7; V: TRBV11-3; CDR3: CASNQGTSGYEQYF
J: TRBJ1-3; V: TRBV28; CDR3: CASSFGDRRNTIYF
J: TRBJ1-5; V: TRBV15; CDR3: CATSRVPYNQPQHF
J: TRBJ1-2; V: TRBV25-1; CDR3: CASSVSGPGAYGYTF
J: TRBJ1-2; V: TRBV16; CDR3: CASTPGSLPNYGYTF
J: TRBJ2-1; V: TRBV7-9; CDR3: CASSPQGVEQFF
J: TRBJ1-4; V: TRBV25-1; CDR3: CASSGSRTGTTNEKLFF
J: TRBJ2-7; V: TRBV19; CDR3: CASSIALGMVNYEQYF
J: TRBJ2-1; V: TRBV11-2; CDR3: CASTTASGSPGEQFF
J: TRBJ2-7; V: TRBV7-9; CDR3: CASSPPRQVSYEQYF
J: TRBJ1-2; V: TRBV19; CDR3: CATYSRGTPDGYTF
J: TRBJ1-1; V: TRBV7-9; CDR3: CASSLGTVEAFF
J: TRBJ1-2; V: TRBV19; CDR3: CASSRGTGYGYTF
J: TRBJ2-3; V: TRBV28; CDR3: CASSYAEISDTQYF
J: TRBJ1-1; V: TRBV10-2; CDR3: CASSSMNTEAFF
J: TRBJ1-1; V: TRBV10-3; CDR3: CAISESSGAIMNTEAFF
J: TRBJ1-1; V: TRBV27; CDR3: CASSPGTTGMNTEAFF
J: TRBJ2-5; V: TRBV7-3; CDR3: CASSLTAPETQYF
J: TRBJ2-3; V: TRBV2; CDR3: CASSVGPADTQYF
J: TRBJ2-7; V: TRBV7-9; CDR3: CASSLLAGSPEQYF
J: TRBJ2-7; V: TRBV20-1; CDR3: CSAGQVYEQYF
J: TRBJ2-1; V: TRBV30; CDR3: CAWSAAGHEQFF
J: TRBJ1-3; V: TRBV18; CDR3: CASTNTPSGNTIYF
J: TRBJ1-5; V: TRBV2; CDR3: CASSVSRADQPQHF
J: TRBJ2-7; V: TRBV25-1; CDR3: CASSDPGLAGGLSYEQYF
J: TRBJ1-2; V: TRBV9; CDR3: CASSAWGGDYGYTF
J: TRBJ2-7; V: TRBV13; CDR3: CASSLGAGNYEQYF
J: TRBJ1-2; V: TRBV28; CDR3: CASIQGALGYGYTF
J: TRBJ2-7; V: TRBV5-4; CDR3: CASSPSFGYEQYF
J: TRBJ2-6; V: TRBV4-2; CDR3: CASSLFHGDSGANVLTF
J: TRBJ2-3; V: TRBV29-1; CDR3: CSVGLAGGTDTQYF
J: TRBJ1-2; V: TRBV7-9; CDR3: CATSAGTAAYGYTF
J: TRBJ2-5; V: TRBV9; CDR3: CASSVDPGGPRGTQYF
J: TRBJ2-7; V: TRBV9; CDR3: CASSPRDSYEQYF
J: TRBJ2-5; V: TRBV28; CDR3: CASSFLPSGSRRETQYF
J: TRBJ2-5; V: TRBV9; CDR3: CASSYPLNPISGEPRETQYF
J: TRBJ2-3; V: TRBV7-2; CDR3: CASSLDRGSTDTQYF
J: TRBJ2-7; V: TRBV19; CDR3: CASARAGIYSYEQYF
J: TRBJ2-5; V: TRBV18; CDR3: CASSPERETQYF
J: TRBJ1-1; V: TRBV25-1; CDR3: CASSVTGAGTEAFF
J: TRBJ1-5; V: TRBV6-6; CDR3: CASSYPGNGNQPQHF
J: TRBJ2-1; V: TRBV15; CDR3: CATSLGLAAHNEQFF
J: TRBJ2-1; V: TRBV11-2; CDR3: CASSPLTARDEQFF
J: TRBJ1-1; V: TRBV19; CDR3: CASSQSGQLNTEAFF
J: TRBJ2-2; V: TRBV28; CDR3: CASSPGQRLSGELFF
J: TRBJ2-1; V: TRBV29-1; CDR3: CSAGDVNEQFF
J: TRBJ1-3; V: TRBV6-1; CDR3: CASSEAGQGLTGNTIYF
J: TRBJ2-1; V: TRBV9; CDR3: CASSVGGDSGAAYNEQFF
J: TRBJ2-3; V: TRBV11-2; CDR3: CASSLAQSWTDTQYF
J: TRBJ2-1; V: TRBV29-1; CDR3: CSVEPVSSYNEQFF